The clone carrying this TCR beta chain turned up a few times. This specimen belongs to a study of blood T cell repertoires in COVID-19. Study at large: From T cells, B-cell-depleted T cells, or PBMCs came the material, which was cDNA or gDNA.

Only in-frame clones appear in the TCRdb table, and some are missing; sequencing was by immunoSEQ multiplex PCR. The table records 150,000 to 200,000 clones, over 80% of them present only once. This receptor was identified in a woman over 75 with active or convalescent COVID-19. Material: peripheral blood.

The CDR3 region is CASSLQGPSYNEQFF. CDR3 bases: TGTGCCAGCAGCCTACAGGGACCAAGCTACAATGAGCAGTTCTTC. This chain uses TRBV7-8 with TRBJ2-1, with a possible D match to TRBD1 (6 bases). CDR1 is SGHVS and CDR2 is FQNEAQ in the germline V gene. The CDR3 totals 15 residues. V was pared by 5 bases and J by 3 bases, with 14 bases between.